Listed below are T cell receptor beta chains from one sample, sequenced in a study of blood T cell repertoires in COVID-19. Clones were read by immunoSEQ multiplex PCR, and TCRdb kept only the in-frame ones, dropping some. Of roughly 180,000 clones listed, roughly 82% were seen once; the top ten hold about 11%. Material: PBMCs or T cells enriched from blood (not recorded which). The receptors stem from a man aged 45 to 65 who had recovered from COVID-19. CDR3s include the opening cysteine and the closing phenylalanine or tryptophan. Fields, in order: clone size, D gene, J gene, V gene, CDR3 protein, CDR3 DNA. The D gene is left open where the match is weak. The size entry is marked missing in some rows and otherwise reads once, few, many or a size class.

NA TRBD1 TRBJ1-4 TRBV5-6 CASSLTLTGDNEKLFF TGTGCCAGCAGCTTAACGTTGACAGGGGATAATGAAAAACTGTTTTTT
NA NA TRBJ1-1 TRBV6-5 CASSTEPVAEAFF TGTGCCAGCAGTACAGAGCCTGTGGCTGAAGCTTTCTTT
NA TRBD1 TRBJ2-7 TRBV27 CASSLRGRGPSWYEQYF TGTGCCAGCAGTTTACGAGGAAGGGGGCCCTCTTGGTACGAGCAGTACTTC
NA NA TRBJ1-2 TRBV5-1 CASSLDSGAGYTF TGCGCCAGCAGCTTGGATAGCGGCGCAGGCTACACCTTC
few TRBD1 TRBJ1-3 TRBV5-6 CASSLGQGAYSGNTIYF TGTGCCAGCAGCTTGGGACAGGGGGCCTACTCTGGAAACACCATATATTTT
few NA TRBJ1-2 TRBV27 CASSYRANYGYTF TGTGCCAGCAGTTACAGGGCCAACTATGGCTACACCTTC
NA TRBD2 TRBJ2-7 TRBV7-6 CASSPGTSGISYEQYF TGTGCCAGCAGCCCTGGGACTAGCGGGATCTCCTACGAGCAGTACTTC
NA TRBD1 TRBJ2-2 TRBV10-3 CAITSQGANTGELFF TGTGCCATCACCTCGCAGGGGGCGAACACCGGGGAGCTGTTTTTT
NA NA TRBJ2-6 TRBV5-6 CASSLGGPGANVLTF TGTGCCAGCAGCTTGGGGGGGCCTGGGGCCAACGTCCTGACTTTC
NA TRBD1 TRBJ2-7 TRBV10-2 CASKGQGTDEQYF TGCGCCAGCAAGGGACAGGGGACGGACGAGCAGTACTTC
NA TRBD1 TRBJ1-1 TRBV24-1 CATSDGTGGRAFF TGTGCCACCAGTGATGGAACAGGGGGACGGGCTTTCTTT
NA NA TRBJ1-5 TRBV20-1 CSASLGAVQPQHF TGCAGTGCTAGTTTAGGCGCGGTTCAGCCCCAGCATTTT
NA NA TRBJ1-1 TRBV2 CASVKQLNTEAFF TGTGCCAGCGTAAAACAGTTGAACACTGAAGCTTTCTTT
NA NA TRBJ2-3 TRBV29-1 CSVALRVGRTDTQYF TGCAGCGTTGCCCTCAGGGTGGGCCGCACAGATACGCAGTATTTT
NA TRBD1 TRBJ1-2 TRBV28 CASSLLGGVHGYTF TGTGCCAGCAGTTTACTAGGGGGCGTTCATGGCTACACCTTC
NA NA TRBJ2-7 TRBV7-6 CASSLGRGDEQYF TGTGCCAGCAGCTTAGGCAGGGGCGACGAGCAGTACTTC
NA NA TRBJ2-7 TRBV24-1 CATARDGSSYEQYF TGTGCCACCGCGAGGGACGGGAGCTCCTACGAGCAGTACTTC
NA NA TRBJ1-6 TRBV2 CASTEASPNSPLHF TGTGCCAGCACCGAGGCCAGCCCCAATTCACCCCTCCACTTT
NA NA TRBJ2-3 TRBV7-2 CASSLGLVADTQYF TGTGCCAGCAGCCTGGGACTGGTAGCAGATACGCAGTATTTT
NA TRBD1 TRBJ2-2 TRBV29-1 CSVDNRGTGELFF TGCAGCGTCGATAACAGGGGAACCGGGGAGCTGTTTTTT
NA NA TRBJ1-4 TRBV5-6 CASGAGSPVTNEKLFF TGTGCCAGCGGCGCCGGGTCTCCCGTCACTAATGAAAAACTGTTTTTT
few TRBD1 TRBJ1-2 TRBV7-9 CASSDRGEGYGYTF TGTGCCAGCAGCGACAGGGGCGAGGGGTATGGCTACACCTTC
NA NA TRBJ1-2 TRBV2 CASSQTGSYTF TGTGCCAGTTCTCAAACAGGCAGCTACACCTTC
NA NA TRBJ2-7 TRBV27 CASRLSGSSYEQYF TGTGCCAGCAGATTGTCGGGTTCCTCCTACGAGCAGTACTTC
NA NA TRBJ1-2 TRBV7-8 CASSLDRGAHGYTF TGTGCCAGCAGCTTAGATCGGGGGGCGCATGGCTACACCTTC
once NA TRBJ1-3 TRBV29-1 CSVGAVGNTIYF TGCAGCGTTGGAGCCGTGGGAAACACCATATATTTT
NA TRBD2 TRBJ2-7 TRBV20-1 CSASILAGSNEQYF TGCAGTGCTAGTATTTTAGCGGGGAGTAACGAGCAGTACTTC
NA NA TRBJ2-3 TRBV14 CASTPEGGRGDTQYF TGTGCCAGCACCCCGGAAGGGGGGAGGGGAGATACGCAGTATTTT
NA NA TRBJ2-7 TRBV3-1/TRBV3-2 CASSQGQSYEQYF TGTGCCAGCAGCCAAGGACAGTCCTACGAGCAGTACTTC
NA NA TRBJ2-2 TRBV5-1 CASSLAPGLNTGELFF TGCGCCAGCAGCTTGGCCCCAGGGTTGAACACCGGGGAGCTGTTTTTT
NA NA TRBJ2-3 TRBV29-1 CSVEKGLTDTQYF TGCAGCGTTGAGAAGGGACTGACAGATACGCAGTATTTT
NA NA TRBJ1-6 TRBV7-9 CASSPGGTHNSPLHF TGTGCCAGCAGCCCGGGGGGGACACATAATTCACCCCTCCACTTT
NA NA TRBJ1-5 TRBV19 CASRLGGSRDQPQHF TGTGCCAGTAGGCTTGGAGGTTCGAGGGATCAGCCCCAGCATTTT
NA NA TRBJ1-2 TRBV24-1 CATSDSMPGIRHGYTF TGTGCCACCAGTGATTCCATGCCAGGGATAAGGCATGGCTACACCTTC
NA TRBD2 TRBJ2-2 TRBV9 CASSVRGDGTGELFF TGTGCCAGCAGCGTACGGGGGGATGGCACCGGGGAGCTGTTTTTT
NA NA TRBJ2-7 TRBV19 CASSRLLESYEQYF TGTGCCAGTAGCCGCCTACTCGAATCCTACGAGCAGTACTTC
NA TRBD1 TRBJ1-5 TRBV6-2/TRBV6-3 CASSRQGDYNQPQHF TGTGCCAGCAGCAGACAGGGGGATTACAATCAGCCCCAGCATTTT
NA NA TRBJ1-1 TRBV19 CASSTQMNTEAFF TGTGCCAGTAGTACACAGATGAACACTGAAGCTTTCTTT
NA NA TRBJ1-2 TRBV18 CASLPQGLDGYTF TGTGCCAGCCTCCCCCAGGGGCTGGATGGCTACACCTTC
NA NA TRBJ2-5 TRBV6-5 CASSYWQQETQYF TGTGCCAGCAGTTACTGGCAGCAAGAGACCCAGTACTTC
once NA TRBJ2-7 TRBV5-4 CASSLVGGSSYEQYF TGTGCCAGCAGCTTGGTGGGGGGAAGCTCCTACGAGCAGTACTTC
NA NA TRBJ1-3 TRBV6-5 CASSQPGVSGNTIYF TGTGCCAGCAGCCAACCGGGGGTCTCAGGAAACACCATATATTTT
NA NA TRBJ1-2 TRBV5-6 CASSSYNYRGYTF TGTGCCAGCAGCTCATACAATTACAGGGGCTACACCTTC
NA TRBD1 TRBJ1-1 TRBV10-3 CAINPGTGNTEAFF TGTGCCATCAACCCAGGGACAGGGAACACTGAAGCTTTCTTT
few NA TRBJ2-5 TRBV29-1 CSVGEGGGETQYF TGCAGCGTTGGGGAAGGGGGAGGGGAGACCCAGTACTTC
NA NA TRBJ1-2 TRBV6-1 CASSEAGGGLRYTF TGTGCCAGCAGTGAAGCCGGGGGGGGGCTGCGCTACACCTTC
NA NA TRBJ1-1 TRBV27 CASINGPRGAEAFF TGTGCCAGCATCAATGGGCCCCGGGGGGCTGAAGCTTTCTTT
NA TRBD1 TRBJ2-7 TRBV18 CASSLGTGSGEQYF TGTGCCAGCTCACTAGGGACAGGGTCTGGAGAGCAGTACTTC
NA NA TRBJ1-5 TRBV6-2/TRBV6-3 CASSYSFRQTYQPQHF TGTGCCAGCAGTTACTCCTTCAGGCAGACGTATCAGCCCCAGCATTTT
NA TRBD1 TRBJ2-5 TRBV2 CASSEAPFLNRGETQYF TGTGCCAGCAGTGAAGCGCCGTTTCTAAACAGGGGGGAGACCCAGTACTTC
NA NA TRBJ2-3 TRBV11-2 CASTQKDTQYF TGTGCCAGCACCCAGAAAGATACGCAGTATTTT